This TCR beta chain was captured in a study of cytomegalovirus exposure and HLA in healthy donors. Study-level points and caveats: Compared with the approximately 680-donor mean, an Asian-associated ancestry cluster reportedly had fewer N-insertions, according to a later analysis.

Both 60 Vbeta primers and 13 Jbeta primers went into the PCR. Clones were read by immunoSEQ multiplex PCR, and TCRdb kept only the in-frame ones, dropping some. The repertoire holds about 160,000 clones, with 84% as singletons. Germline V gives CDR1 SEHNR, CDR2 FQNEAQ (reference sequence). The CDR3 runs 13 residues. V gave up 11 bases and J gave up 5 bases; unmatched junction bases: 5. A note on this clone: Its specificity is unknown.

V gene TRBV7-9 combines with J gene TRBJ2-1; 11 positions match TRBD2. Sample: PBMCs. This clonotype was sampled from a man over 45 in good health and CMV-seropositive. CDR3 coding DNA: TGTGCCGTGGGGACTAGCGGCAACAATGAGCAGTTCTTC. It yields the protein CAVGTSGNNEQFF. Together with reference TRBV7-9 and TRBJ2-1, the CDR3 gives the full variable domain: DTGVSQNPRHKITKRGQNVTFRCDPISEHNRLYWYRQTLGQGPEFLTYFQNEAQLEKSRLLSDRFSAERPKGSFSTLEIQRTEQGDSAMYLCAVGTSGNNEQFFGPGTRLTVL.